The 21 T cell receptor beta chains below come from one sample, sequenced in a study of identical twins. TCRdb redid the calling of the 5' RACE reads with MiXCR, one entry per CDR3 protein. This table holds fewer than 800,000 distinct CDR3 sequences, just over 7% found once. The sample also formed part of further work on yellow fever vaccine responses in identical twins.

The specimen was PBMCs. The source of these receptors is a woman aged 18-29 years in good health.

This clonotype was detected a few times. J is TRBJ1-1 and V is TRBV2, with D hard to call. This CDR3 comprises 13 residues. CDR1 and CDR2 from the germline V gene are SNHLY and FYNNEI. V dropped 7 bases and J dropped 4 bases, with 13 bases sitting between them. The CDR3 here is CASNRVVGTEAFF. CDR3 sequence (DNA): TGTGCCAGCAATAGGGTAGTCGGCACTGAAGCTTTCTTT.

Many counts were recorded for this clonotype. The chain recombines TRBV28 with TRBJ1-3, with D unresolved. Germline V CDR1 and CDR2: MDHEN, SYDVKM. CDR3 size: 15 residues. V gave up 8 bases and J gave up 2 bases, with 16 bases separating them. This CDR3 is CASGRRGGPGNTIYF. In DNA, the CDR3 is TGTGCCAGCGGCCGACGGGGAGGGCCTGGAAACACCATATATTTT.

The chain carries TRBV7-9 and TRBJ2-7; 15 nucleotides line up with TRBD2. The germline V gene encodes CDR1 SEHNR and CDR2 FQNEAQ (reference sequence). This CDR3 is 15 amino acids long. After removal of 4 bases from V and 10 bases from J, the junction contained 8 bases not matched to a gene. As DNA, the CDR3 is TGTGCCAGCAGCTCTACGCCGGGACTAGCGGGAGGCCAGTACTTC. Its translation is CASSSTPGLAGGQYF.

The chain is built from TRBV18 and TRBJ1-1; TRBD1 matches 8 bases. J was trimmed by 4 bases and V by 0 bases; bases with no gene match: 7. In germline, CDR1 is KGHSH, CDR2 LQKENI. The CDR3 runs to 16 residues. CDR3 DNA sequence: TGTGCCAGCTCACCACCGTCGTTCACAGGGGGCACTGAAGCTTTCTTT. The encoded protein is CASSPPSFTGGTEAFF.

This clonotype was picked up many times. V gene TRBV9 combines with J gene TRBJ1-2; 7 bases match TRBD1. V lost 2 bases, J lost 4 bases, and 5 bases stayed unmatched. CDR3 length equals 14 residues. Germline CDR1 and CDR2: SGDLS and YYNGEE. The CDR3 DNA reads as TGTGCCAGCAGCGTGGGGACAGTCACCTATGGCTACACCTTC. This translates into CASSVGTVTYGYTF.

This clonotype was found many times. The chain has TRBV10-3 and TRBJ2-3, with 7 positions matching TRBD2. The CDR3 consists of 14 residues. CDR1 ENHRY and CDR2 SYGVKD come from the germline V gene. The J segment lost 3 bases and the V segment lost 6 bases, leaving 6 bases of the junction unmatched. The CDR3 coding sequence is TGTGCCATCAGAATAGCGGGTTTGACAGATACGCAGTATTTT. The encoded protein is CAIRIAGLTDTQYF.

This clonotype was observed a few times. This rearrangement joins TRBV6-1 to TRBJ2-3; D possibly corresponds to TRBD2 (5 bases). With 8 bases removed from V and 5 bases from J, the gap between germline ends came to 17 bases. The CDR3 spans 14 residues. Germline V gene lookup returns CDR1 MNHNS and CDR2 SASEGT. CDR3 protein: CASRGMWVQDTQYF. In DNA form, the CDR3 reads TGTGCCAGCCGGGGTATGTGGGTGCAAGATACGCAGTATTTT.

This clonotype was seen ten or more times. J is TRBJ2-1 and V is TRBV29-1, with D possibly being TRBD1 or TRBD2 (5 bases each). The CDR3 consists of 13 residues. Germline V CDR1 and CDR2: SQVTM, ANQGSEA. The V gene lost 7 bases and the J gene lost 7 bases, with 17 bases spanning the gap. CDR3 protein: CSAGTSQGNEQFF. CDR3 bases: TGCAGCGCCGGGACCTCACAAGGGAATGAGCAGTTCTTC.

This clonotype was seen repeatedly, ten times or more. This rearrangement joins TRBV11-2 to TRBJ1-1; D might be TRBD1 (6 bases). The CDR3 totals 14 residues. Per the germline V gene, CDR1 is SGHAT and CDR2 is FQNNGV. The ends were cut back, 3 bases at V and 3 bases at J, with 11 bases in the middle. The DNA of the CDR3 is TGTGCCAGCAGCTTCTCGACAGGCTACACTGAAGCTTTCTTT. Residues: CASSFSTGYTEAFF.

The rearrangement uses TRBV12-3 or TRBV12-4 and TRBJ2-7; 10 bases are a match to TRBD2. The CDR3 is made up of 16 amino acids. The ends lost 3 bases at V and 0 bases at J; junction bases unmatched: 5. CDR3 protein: CASSLTSGHLSYEQYF. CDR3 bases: TGTGCCAGCAGTTTGACTAGCGGGCATCTCTCCTACGAGCAGTACTTC.

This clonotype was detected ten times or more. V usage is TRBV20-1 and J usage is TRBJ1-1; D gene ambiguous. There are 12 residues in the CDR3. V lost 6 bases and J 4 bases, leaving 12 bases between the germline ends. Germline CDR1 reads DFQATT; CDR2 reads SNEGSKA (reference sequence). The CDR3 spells CSAEGLGTEAFF. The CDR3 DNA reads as TGCAGTGCCGAGGGTCTTGGCACTGAAGCTTTCTTT.

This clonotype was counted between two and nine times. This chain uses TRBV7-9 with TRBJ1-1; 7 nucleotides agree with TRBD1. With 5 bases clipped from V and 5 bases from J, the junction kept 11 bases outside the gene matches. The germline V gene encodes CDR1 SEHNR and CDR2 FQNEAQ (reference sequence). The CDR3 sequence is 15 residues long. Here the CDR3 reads CASSTTGTAGTEAFF. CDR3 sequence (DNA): TGTGCCAGCAGCACTACCGGGACAGCGGGTACTGAAGCTTTCTTT.

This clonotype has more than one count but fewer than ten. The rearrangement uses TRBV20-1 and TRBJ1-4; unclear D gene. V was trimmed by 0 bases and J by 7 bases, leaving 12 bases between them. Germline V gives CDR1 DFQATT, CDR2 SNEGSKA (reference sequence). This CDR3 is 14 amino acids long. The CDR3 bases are TGCAGTGCTAGAGATGATCGGGCCGGTGAAAAACTGTTTTTT. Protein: CSARDDRAGEKLFF.

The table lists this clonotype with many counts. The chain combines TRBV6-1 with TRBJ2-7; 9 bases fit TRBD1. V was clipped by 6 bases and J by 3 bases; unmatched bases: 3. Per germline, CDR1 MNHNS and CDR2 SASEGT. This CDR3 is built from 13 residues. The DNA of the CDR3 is TGTGCCAGCAGGGGGACAGGGATCTACGAGCAGTACTTC. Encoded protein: CASRGTGIYEQYF.

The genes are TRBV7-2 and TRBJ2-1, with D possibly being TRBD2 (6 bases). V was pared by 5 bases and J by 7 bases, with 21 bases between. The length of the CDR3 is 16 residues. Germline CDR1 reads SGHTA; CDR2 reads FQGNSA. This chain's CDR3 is CASSRRLGEGLNEQFF. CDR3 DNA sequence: TGTGCCAGCAGCCGCCGACTAGGCGAAGGTTTAAATGAGCAGTTCTTC.

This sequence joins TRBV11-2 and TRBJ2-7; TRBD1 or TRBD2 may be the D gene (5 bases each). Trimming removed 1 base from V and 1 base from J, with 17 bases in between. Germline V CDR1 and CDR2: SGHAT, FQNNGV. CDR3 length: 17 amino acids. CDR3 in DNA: TGTGCCAGCAGCTTAGGGGACCATCTAAGTTTTTCCTACGAGCAGTACGTC. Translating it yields CASSLGDHLSFSYEQYV.

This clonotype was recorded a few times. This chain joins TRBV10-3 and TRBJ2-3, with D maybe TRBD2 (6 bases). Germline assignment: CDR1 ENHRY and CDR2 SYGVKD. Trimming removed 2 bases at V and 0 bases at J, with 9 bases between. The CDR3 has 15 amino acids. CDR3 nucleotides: TGTGCCATCAGTGAGCGGCGGGATAGCACAGATACGCAGTATTTT. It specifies CAISERRDSTDTQYF.

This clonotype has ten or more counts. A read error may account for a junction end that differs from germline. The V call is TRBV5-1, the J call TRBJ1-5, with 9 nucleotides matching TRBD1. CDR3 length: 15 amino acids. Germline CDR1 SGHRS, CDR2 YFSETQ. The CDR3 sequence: CASSLDGTGYQLQHF. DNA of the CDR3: TGCGCCAGCAGCTTGGATGGGACAGGGTATCAGCTCCAGCATTTT. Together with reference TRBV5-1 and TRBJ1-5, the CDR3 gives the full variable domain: KAGVTQTPRYLIKTRGQQVTLSCSPISGHRSVSWYQQTPGQGLQFLFEYFSETQRNKGNFPGRFSGRQFSNSRSEMNVSTLELGDSALYLCASSLDGTGYQLQHFGDGTRLSIL.

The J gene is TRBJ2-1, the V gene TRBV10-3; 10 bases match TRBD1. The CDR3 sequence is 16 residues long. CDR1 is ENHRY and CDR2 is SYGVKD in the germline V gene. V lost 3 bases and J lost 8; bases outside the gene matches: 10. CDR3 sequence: CAISEKHGQGVDEQFF. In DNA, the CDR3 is TGTGCCATCAGTGAAAAGCACGGACAGGGGGTGGATGAGCAGTTCTTC.

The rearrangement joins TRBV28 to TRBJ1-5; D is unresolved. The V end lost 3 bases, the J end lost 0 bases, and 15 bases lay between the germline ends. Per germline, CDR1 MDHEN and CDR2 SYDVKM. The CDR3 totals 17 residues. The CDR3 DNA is TGTGCCAGCAGTTTCATTAGAACCGAATATAGCAATCAGCCCCAGCATTTT. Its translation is CASSFIRTEYSNQPQHF.

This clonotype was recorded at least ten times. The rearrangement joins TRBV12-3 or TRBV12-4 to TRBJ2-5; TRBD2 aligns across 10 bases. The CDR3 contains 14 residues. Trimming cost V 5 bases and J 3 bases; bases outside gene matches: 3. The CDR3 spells CASSAGLAKETQYF. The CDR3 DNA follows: TGTGCCAGCAGTGCGGGACTAGCGAAAGAGACCCAGTACTTC.